This TCR beta chain derives from a study of siplizumab effects on memory and regulatory T cells. This clone appeared once. No antigen is known for it. Study outcomes and limitations: There appeared to be greater diversity in naive T cells than in memory cells, and naive T cells seemed major contributors to the alloresponse. About 75-95% of proliferating CD4+ or CD8+ clones had no assignable naive or memory phenotype.

The table came from immunoSEQ multiplex PCR; TCRdb's copy has only in-frame clones and leaves some out. The top ten clones hold 6.5% to 8% of a sample with about 91,000 clones, over 85% of them seen once. This TCR came from a human donor in good health. The sequencing sample was made of CD8+ T cells sorted from blood.

The DNA for the CDR3 is TGCAGCGCTGGTGGGACAGGGGAGGTCGACGAGCAGTACTTC. Translating gives CSAGGTGEVDEQYF. The V and J genes are TRBV29-1 and TRBJ2-7, with TRBD1 matching 10 bases. Germline V gives CDR1 SQVTM, CDR2 ANQGSEA. This CDR3 is built from 14 residues. After removal of 7 bases from V and 5 bases from J, the junction contained 11 bases not matched to a gene.